The clone carrying this T cell receptor (beta chain) was observed a few times. Samples each yielded at least 6 micrograms of total RNA. The CDR3 spans 14 residues. Trimming cost V 3 bases and J 8 bases, with 16 bases left between them. Germline values: CDR1 DFQATT, CDR2 SNEGSKA (reference sequence). This entry comes from a study of blood T cells in healthy people across ages. The second PCR ran about 6 to 11 cycles with a sample-barcoded 5' primer and J-beta primers. TCRdb re-derived calls from the 5' RACE reads in MiXCR, one entry per CDR3 protein. The sample lists about 800,000 distinct CDR3 sequences; approximately 25% were seen once. This sample also belongs to another study, concerning T cells of mothers and their children.

The specimen was blood. This receptor was identified in a boy between 10 and 17 years old in good health. The chain carries TRBV20-1 and TRBJ1-4, with D perhaps matching TRBD1 (6 bases). CDR3 DNA: TGCAGTGCTAGTACCGGGACAACACTGGAAAAACTGTTTTTT. Translation gives CSASTGTTLEKLFF.